These T cell receptor beta chains were read from a single sample in a study of regulatory T cells in long-lasting Graves disease. From the multiplex PCR reads, TCRdb called clonotypes with MiXCR, one entry per CDR3 protein. Among around 400,000 distinct CDR3 sequences, 15% were seen once, and the ten largest hold 22%. This specimen was peripheral blood mononuclear cells (PBMCs), taken at new diagnosis, from a patient treated with antithyroid drugs. These receptors all come from a female donor with Graves disease. Each CDR3 is given with its conserved first and last residue. Fields, in order: D gene, clone size, V gene, J gene, CDR3 protein, CDR3 DNA. A D gene is named only where the DNA matches it firmly. Size is stated for part of the rows, as once, few or many counts, or as a class when the clone is expanded.

-	few	TRBV15	TRBJ2-1	CATSRADRRTSNEQFF	TGTGCCACCAGCAGAGCTGACCGACGGACCTCCAATGAGCAGTTCTTC
-	-	TRBV5-1	TRBJ2-1	CASSLAVTMSYNEQFF	TGCGCCAGCAGCTTGGCTGTGACGATGTCCTACAATGAGCAGTTCTTC
-	many	TRBV6-2/TRBV6-3	TRBJ1-5	CASSYHNHLPRAYSNQPQHF	TGTGCCAGCAGTTACCATAACCACCTTCCCAGGGCATATAGCAATCAGCCCCAGCATTTT
TRBD1	many	TRBV7-9	TRBJ1-1	CASSNPTGASTEAFF	TGTGCCAGCAGCAACCCTACAGGGGCGAGCACTGAAGCTTTCTTT
TRBD1	many	TRBV4-1	TRBJ1-1	CASSGTGYTEAFF	TGCGCCAGCAGCGGGACAGGGTATACTGAAGCTTTCTTT
-	few	TRBV6-1	TRBJ2-6	CASRSRGAGANVLTF	TGTGCCAGCAGGAGCAGGGGGGCTGGGGCCAACGTCCTGACTTTC
-	-	TRBV14	TRBJ1-1	CASSRSSGTEAFF	TGTGCCAGCAGCCGTTCTTCGGGGACTGAAGCTTTCTTT
-	-	TRBV11-1	TRBJ2-7	CASSGRTVYEQYF	TGTGCCAGCAGCGGACGGACAGTCTACGAGCAGTACTTC
-	many	TRBV12-3/TRBV12-4	TRBJ2-7	CASSLGLGRSSYEQYF	TGTGCCAGCAGTTTAGGTTTGGGTCGGAGCTCCTACGAGCAGTACTTC
-	many	TRBV5-1	TRBJ2-7	CASSLVEGLPGDEQYF	TGCGCCAGCAGCTTGGTAGAGGGCCTTCCGGGCGACGAGCAGTACTTC
-	few	TRBV12-3/TRBV12-4	TRBJ1-5	CASMRGDQPQHF	TGTGCCAGCATGCGCGGGGATCAGCCCCAGCATTTT
TRBD1	many	TRBV12-3/TRBV12-4	TRBJ2-2	CASSQDRGVLGGELFF	TGTGCCAGCAGCCAAGACAGGGGGGTCCTAGGTGGGGAGCTGTTTTTT
-	many	TRBV29-1	TRBJ1-4	CSVRRTENNEKLFF	TGCAGCGTTCGAAGGACGGAAAATAATGAAAAACTGTTTTTT
-	many	TRBV13	TRBJ1-4	CASSNTVDEKLFF	TGTGCCAGCAGCAACACGGTGGATGAAAAACTGTTTTTT
-	few	TRBV6-1	TRBJ2-4	CASSFNPRFDRSNAIGRNIQYF	TGTGCCAGCAGCTTTAACCCTCGTTTCGACAGAAGTAACGCTATAGGGAGAAACATTCAGTACTTC
TRBD1	-	TRBV4-3	TRBJ2-7	CASSLGQGMSEQYF	TGCGCCAGCAGCCTGGGACAGGGCATGAGCGAGCAGTACTTC
TRBD2	few	TRBV29-1	TRBJ2-1	CSVSGGADNEQSF	TGCAGCGTCAGCGGGGGGGCCGACAATGAGCAGTCCTTC
TRBD1	-	TRBV27	TRBJ2-1	CASSLRGLLYGQFF	TGTGCCAGCAGTTTAAGGGGGCTTCTTTATGGGCAGTTCTTC
-	many	TRBV7-9	TRBJ2-3	CASSLEVGTDTQYF	TGTGCCAGCAGCTTAGAGGTGGGGACAGATACGCAGTATTTT
-	few	TRBV10-1	TRBJ2-6	CASSDTGTGANVLTF	TGCGCCAGCAGTGATACAGGGACTGGGGCCAACGTCCTGACTTTC
-	-	TRBV2	TRBJ1-4	CASSDRGGFDEKLFF	TGTGCCAGCAGTGACCGGGGGGGCTTTGATGAAAAACTGTTTTTT
TRBD2	few	TRBV6-2/TRBV6-3	TRBJ2-3	CASSYSRLLAGGGDTQYF	TGTGCCAGCAGTTACTCGCGACTACTAGCGGGAGGCGGAGATACGCAGTATTTT
-	many	TRBV12-3/TRBV12-4	TRBJ1-3	CASSLGGIGSGNTIYF	TGTGCCAGCAGCTTGGGGGGGATTGGCTCTGGAAACACCATATATTTT
TRBD2	-	TRBV7-9	TRBJ2-5	CASSRWSGEKETQYF	TGTGCCAGCAGCCGATGGAGCGGGGAGAAAGAGACCCAGTACTTC
-	-	TRBV20-1	TRBJ2-5	CSARGPGGGETPYF	TGCAGTGCTAGAGGGCCCGGAGGCGGCGAGACCCCGTACTTC
TRBD2	-	TRBV6-9	TRBJ2-1	CASSYRAGGSSYNEQFF	TGTGCCAGCAGTTATAGAGCGGGGGGGAGCTCCTACAATGAGCAGTTCTTC
TRBD1	many	TRBV6-1	TRBJ1-2	CASMGQKSYGYTF	TGTGCCAGCATGGGACAGAAATCCTATGGCTACACCTTC
-	once	TRBV3-1	TRBJ2-7	CASSPNMAGVAYEQYF	TGTGCCAGCTCACCAAATATGGCAGGGGTGGCCTACGAGCAGTACTTC
-	many	TRBV27	TRBJ2-2	CASSPSQGTRPNTGELFF	TGTGCCAGCAGTCCCTCCCAGGGAACCCGACCGAACACCGGGGAGCTGTTTTTT
TRBD2	many	TRBV6-2/TRBV6-3	TRBJ2-1	CASSYPSSGRRNEQFF	TGTGCCAGCAGTTATCCCTCTAGCGGGAGAAGGAATGAGCAGTTCTTC
TRBD2	many	TRBV15	TRBJ2-1	CATSRDLAGDLEQFF	TGTGCCACCAGCAGAGATCTAGCGGGAGATCTTGAGCAGTTCTTC
-	many	TRBV12-3/TRBV12-4	TRBJ2-2	CASSPGRTGWVGELFF	TGTGCCAGCAGCCCCGGAAGAACAGGATGGGTTGGGGAGCTGTTTTTT